This T cell receptor (beta chain) came from a study of shared clonotypes between healthy human individuals. Study at large: A few men and a couple of women, aged 18 to 49, were donors.

TCRdb keeps only in-frame clones here, not all; method: immunoSEQ multiplex PCR. The sample lists around 600,000 clones, around 96% seen once, with approximately 0.11% in the top ten. Study-wide results and limits: Depth of sequencing was expected to influence donor clonotype sharing. The study drew on few donors, limiting represented genetic and exposure-history diversity.

For this clone: The antigen is not known.

The ends were cut back, 8 bases at V and 0 bases at J, with 20 bases in the middle. Germline CDR1 SNHLY, CDR2 FYNNEI. The CDR3 is 17 residues long. Selected positively for CCR7 and CD45RO-negative, naive CD8 cells excluded terminally differentiated effector memory CD45RA+ cells. Material for sequencing was naive CD8+ T cells sorted from blood. The chain is built from TRBV2 and TRBJ1-3; D is unresolved. This clonotype was sampled from a woman aged 25 to 39 in good health. CDR3 sequence reads: CASFDPTPLLSGNTIYF. CDR3 nucleotides: TGTGCCAGCTTCGACCCCACCCCCCTACTCTCTGGAAACACCATATATTTT.